These T cell receptor beta chains were read from a single sample in a study of human T cells and chemical hapten exposure. One entry per CDR3 protein, called by TCRdb with MiXCR from the RACE reads. The sample consists of fewer than 100,000 distinct CDR3 sequences, around 11% of them appearing once. The sample in question was whole blood, obtained in connection with sensitization to the hapten diphenylcyclopropenone (DPC). The source is a woman in her thirties or forties with alopecia areata. Some clones in this sample may be carry-over from other donors' samples. CDR3s include the opening cysteine and the closing phenylalanine or tryptophan. Each record gives: V gene, J gene, D gene, clone size, CDR3 DNA, CDR3 protein. A D gene is named only where the DNA matches it firmly. Clone sizes are given selectively: once, few, many, or a class where the clone is expanded.

V gene: TRBV11-3; J gene: TRBJ2-3; D gene: TRBD2; clone size: NA; CDR3 DNA: TGTGCCAGCAGCTTAGTCACTAGCGGCACAGATACGCAGTATTTT; CDR3 protein: CASSLVTSGTDTQYF
V gene: TRBV7-2; J gene: TRBJ2-3; D gene: NA; clone size: NA; CDR3 DNA: TGTGCCAGCAGCTTAGGTCCAGATACGCAGTATTTT; CDR3 protein: CASSLGPDTQYF
V gene: TRBV18; J gene: TRBJ1-1; D gene: TRBD1; clone size: NA; CDR3 DNA: TGTGCCAGCTCACCAAAGACAGGGGTGACTGAAGCTTTCTTT; CDR3 protein: CASSPKTGVTEAFF
V gene: TRBV11-2; J gene: TRBJ2-5; D gene: TRBD1; clone size: NA; CDR3 DNA: TGTGCCAGCAGCTTAGCTTGGACAGGGCCGGAGACCCAGTACTTC; CDR3 protein: CASSLAWTGPETQYF
V gene: TRBV6-1; J gene: TRBJ2-5; D gene: NA; clone size: few; CDR3 DNA: TGTGCCAGCAGTGAGAATTCAGAGACCCAGTACTTC; CDR3 protein: CASSENSETQYF
V gene: TRBV11-2; J gene: TRBJ2-1; D gene: TRBD2; clone size: few; CDR3 DNA: TGTGCCAGCAGCCCACGGACTAGCGGGAGCCCGAATGAGCAGTTCTTC; CDR3 protein: CASSPRTSGSPNEQFF
V gene: TRBV7-9; J gene: TRBJ2-2; D gene: NA; clone size: many; CDR3 DNA: TGTGCCAGCAGCTTAAGATCTCGGGCCTCCGGGGAGCTGTTTTTT; CDR3 protein: CASSLRSRASGELFF
V gene: TRBV6-2/TRBV6-3; J gene: TRBJ2-7; D gene: TRBD1; clone size: few; CDR3 DNA: TGTGCCAGCAGTTACGCGACAGGGGGCTACGAGCAGTACTTC; CDR3 protein: CASSYATGGYEQYF
V gene: TRBV18; J gene: TRBJ2-4; D gene: NA; clone size: few; CDR3 DNA: TGTGCCAGCTCACCAGGGACCGGGAAGTACTTC; CDR3 protein: CASSPGTGKYF
V gene: TRBV9; J gene: TRBJ2-3; D gene: NA; clone size: NA; CDR3 DNA: TGTGCCAGCAGCGAGGCAGATACGCAGTATTTT; CDR3 protein: CASSEADTQYF
V gene: TRBV28; J gene: TRBJ2-7; D gene: TRBD1; clone size: NA; CDR3 DNA: TGTGCCAGCACCGACAGGGGGCGCACCTACGAGCAGTACTTC; CDR3 protein: CASTDRGRTYEQYF
V gene: TRBV28; J gene: TRBJ2-1; D gene: NA; clone size: NA; CDR3 DNA: TGTGCCAGCAGTTTTAGCGGCCACAATGAGCAGTTCTTC; CDR3 protein: CASSFSGHNEQFF
V gene: TRBV19; J gene: TRBJ2-1; D gene: TRBD2; clone size: NA; CDR3 DNA: TGTGCCAGTAGTAGGCCTACTAGCGGGAGGAACAATGAGCAGTTCTTC; CDR3 protein: CASSRPTSGRNNEQFF
V gene: TRBV4-1; J gene: TRBJ1-3; D gene: NA; clone size: NA; CDR3 DNA: TGCGCGTGCGGGCCGCCTTCTGGAAACACCATATATTTT; CDR3 protein: CACGPPSGNTIYF
V gene: TRBV27; J gene: TRBJ2-3; D gene: TRBD2; clone size: many; CDR3 DNA: TGTGCCAGCAGTCCTTCCCCGGGACTAGCGGGAACAGATACGCAGTATTTT; CDR3 protein: CASSPSPGLAGTDTQYF